The rows below give T cell receptor beta chains drawn from one sample of a study of shared clonotypes between healthy human individuals. Sequencing was performed with immunoSEQ multiplex PCR; in TCRdb, only in-frame clones are kept and a portion is missing. The sample records hundreds of thousands of clones, approximately 96% being singletons. Sequenced: naive CD8+ T cells sorted from blood. The receptors shown here come from a woman aged 30 to 39 in good health. Each CDR3 is given with its conserved first and last residue. The order of the fields is CDR3 length, J gene, V gene, CDR3 protein.

>12|TRBJ1-5|TRBV7-8
CASSLGFVPQHF
>17|TRBJ2-3|TRBV7-2
CASSLGLAGGSPDTQYF
>15|TRBJ2-1|TRBV7-9
CASSKTSGPYNEQFF
>16|TRBJ2-7|TRBV28
CASRTMGLPDLDEQYF
>17|TRBJ1-4|TRBV28
CASSSDGQGATNEKLFF
>12|TRBJ1-3|TRBV7-3
CASSSDRNTIYF
>15|TRBJ2-7|TRBV7-2
CASSLGLAYPYEQYF
>14|TRBJ2-7|TRBV6-1
CASRELGGSYEQYF
>16|TRBJ1-2|TRBV5-4
CASSLGAEGLGYGYTF
>16|TRBJ2-1|TRBV4-1
CASSQPLGRLDNEQFF
>16|TRBJ1-2|TRBV19
CASTTFNLTGDYGYTF
>12|TRBJ2-7|TRBV5-6
CASGGDWSEQYF
>14|TRBJ1-2|TRBV7-9
CASSSDSFNYGYTF
>15|TRBJ2-1|TRBV10-1
CASSDGSGAYNEQFF
>14|TRBJ1-5|TRBV5-5
CASSSHRQSEPQHF
>14|TRBJ2-1|TRBV5-4
CASSLERADGEQFF
>13|TRBJ2-7|TRBV27
CASSLGRNYEQYF
>14|TRBJ1-5|TRBV27
CASSVQGSNQPQHF
>13|TRBJ2-7|TRBV19
CASSLGHPWEQYF
>14|TRBJ2-7|TRBV13
CASSFSGLGYEQYF
>12|TRBJ1-1|TRBV6-1
CASRDRGLEAFF
>15|TRBJ1-1|TRBV6-5
CASSYIEGMNTEAFF
>14|TRBJ2-5|TRBV5-4
CASSGPGGTETQYF
>16|TRBJ1-5|TRBV2
CASSEARGDSNQPQHF
>13|TRBJ2-1|TRBV11-2
CASSVTSEGEQFF
>17|TRBJ2-1|TRBV19
CASSFLIAGSSYNEQFF
>15|TRBJ1-2|TRBV4-1
CASSQDMTVNYGYTF
>14|TRBJ2-3|TRBV29-1
CSVGVPRSTDTQYF
>14|TRBJ2-7|TRBV11-1
CASSLPDRGYEQYF
>15|TRBJ2-5|TRBV9
CASSVSSGSIETQYF
>16|TRBJ2-2|TRBV9
CASSPRTGGNTGELFF
>11|TRBJ2-1|TRBV6-1
CATDSYNEQFF
>16|TRBJ2-1|TRBV7-3
CASSLMYESSYNEQFF
>14|TRBJ2-1|TRBV7-3
CASSSGTGVNEQFF
>11|TRBJ2-7|TRBV5-1
CASSSTYEQYF
>14|TRBJ1-2|TRBV2
CASTGTGMDYGYTF
>16|TRBJ2-3|TRBV1
CTSSSLESGARDTQYF
>17|TRBJ2-2|TRBV7-9
CASSSPGGVWDTGELFF
>14|TRBJ2-3|TRBV28
CASSYPIRVGTQYF
>14|TRBJ1-2|TRBV13
CASSFRGHVDGYTF
>13|TRBJ2-1|TRBV2
CASGDMDYNEQFF
>14|TRBJ2-7|TRBV28
CASSSSTGTYEQYF
>17|TRBJ2-1|TRBV11-2
CASSLDRGLPSYNEQFF
>14|TRBJ1-2|TRBV2
CASTRQGEVGGYTF
>12|TRBJ2-5|TRBV27
CASSLTGETQYF
>14|TRBJ2-1|TRBV5-1
CASTRREGVEEQFF
>16|NA|TRBV5-1
CASSPQEVGGAGELFF
>13|TRBJ1-1|TRBV23-1
CASSQLSGTEAFF
>12|TRBJ2-7|TRBV7-9
CASSLQGAEQYF
>14|TRBJ1-3|TRBV5-4
CASSLGASGNTIYF
>13|TRBJ2-7|TRBV5-1
CASSWGGTYEQYF
>13|TRBJ1-1|TRBV30
CAWSRDHRAEAFF
>13|TRBJ1-1|TRBV7-9
CASSLVGGGEAFF
>14|TRBJ2-1|TRBV27
CASSPGDSYNEQFF
>15|TRBJ1-1|TRBV5-4
CASSFEDGMNTEAFF
>18|TRBJ2-5|TRBV5-1
CASRPAGRQGTYQETQYF
>13|TRBJ1-1|TRBV6-6
CASRGEVNTEAFF
>14|TRBJ2-7|TRBV4-1
CASSQGKGGYEQYF
>13|TRBJ2-5|TRBV4-1
CASSQQGWETQYF
>13|TRBJ1-1|TRBV5-4
CASSLAYAPEAFF